The 11 T cell receptor beta chains below were found in one sample sequenced in a study of T cell responses to AZD1222 COVID-19 vaccine. TCRdb keeps only in-frame clones here, not all; method: immunoSEQ multiplex PCR. The table records about 200,000 clones, roughly 91% of them present only once. Sequences were derived from peripheral blood, sampled on day 0 of MenACWY control vaccination. Receptors originate from an adult in good health.

The V call is TRBV5-1, the J call TRBJ2-1, with 9 bases that match TRBD2. The germline gives CDR1 SGHRS, CDR2 YFSETQ. This CDR3 is 15 amino acids long. J was trimmed by 4 bases and V by 1 base; bases with no gene match: 3. The CDR3 bases are TGCGCCAGCAGCTTGACAGCGGGGGGTTACAATGAGCAGTTCTTC. This gives the protein CASSLTAGGYNEQFF.

This sequence joins TRBV19 and TRBJ2-7; 10 positions match TRBD1. V shed 5 bases and J 4 bases; nucleotides not matched to a gene: 11. In germline, CDR1 is LNHDA, CDR2 SQIVND (reference sequence). This CDR3 has 16 amino acids. CDR3 coding DNA: TGTGCCAGTAGTGCACCGGGACAGGGGAACTCATACGAGCAGTACTTC. Its translation: CASSAPGQGNSYEQYF.

J is TRBJ1-4 and V is TRBV6-5; D remains unclear. The CDR3 length is 16 residues. Between the trimmed V and J ends, which lost 4 bases and 8 bases, there was a span of 20 bases. The germline CDR1 and CDR2 sequences are MNHEY and SVGAGI. CDR3 amino acids: CASSSTPGVVGEKLFF. DNA for the CDR3: TGTGCCAGCAGTTCCACCCCGGGTGTGGTTGGGGAAAAACTGTTTTTT.

V usage is TRBV12-3 or TRBV12-4 and J usage is TRBJ1-2; a possible D gene is TRBD1 (6 bases). This CDR3 has 13 amino acids. Trimming took 4 bases from V and 8 from J, leaving 14 bases between them. CDR3 protein: CASSWEQGLGYTF. In DNA form, the CDR3 reads TGTGCCAGCAGTTGGGAACAGGGTTTGGGCTACACCTTC.

The rearrangement uses TRBV19 and TRBJ2-3; 8 positions agree with TRBD2. Looked up from germline, CDR1 is LNHDA and CDR2 is SQIVND (reference sequence). V trimming: 11 bases; J trimming: 2 bases; junction bases outside the gene matches: 9. This CDR3 comprises 14 residues. CDR3 in DNA: TGTGCCTCCCAGCGGGGGCTGGACACAGATACGCAGTATTTT. Protein: CASQRGLDTDTQYF.

The chain is built from TRBV7-2 and TRBJ1-3; maybe TRBD1 (5 bases). With 3 bases removed from V and 0 bases from J, the gap between germline ends came to 9 bases. In germline, CDR1 is SGHTA, CDR2 FQGNSA. The length of the CDR3 is 15 residues. CDR3 DNA: TGTGCCAGCAGCTTTCAAGGGGTCTCTGGAAACACCATATATTTT. Protein sequence: CASSFQGVSGNTIYF.

The genes are TRBV28 and TRBJ1-2; D possibly corresponds to TRBD1 (5 bases). This CDR3 is 17 amino acids long. Per the germline V gene, CDR1 is MDHEN and CDR2 is SYDVKM. V was clipped by 5 bases and J by 5 bases, with 24 bases between them. The DNA for the CDR3 is TGTGCCAGCAGTCCGCACAGGATCCTTTCGGGCAAATATGGCTACACCTTC. Amino acid sequence: CASSPHRILSGKYGYTF.

CDR3 DNA: TGTGCCAGCAGCTTTCATGAAGAGACCCAGTACTTC. Its translation: CASSFHEETQYF. This chain uses TRBV5-4 with TRBJ2-5; no definite D call. CDR3 length equals 12 residues. V was cut by 2 bases and J by 3 bases, with 5 bases left in between. Germline V CDR1 and CDR2: SGHNT, YYREEE (reference sequence).

The chain employs TRBV19 and TRBJ1-3; no firm D call. The CDR3 covers 15 residues. CDR1 and CDR2 from the germline V gene are LNHDA and SQIVND (reference sequence). V gave up 5 bases and J gave up 7 bases, with 18 bases separating them. This chain's CDR3 is CASSFDRYEGNTIYF. The CDR3 bases are TGTGCCAGTAGTTTTGACCGGTACGAAGGGAACACCATATATTTT.

The V and J genes are TRBV5-4 and TRBJ1-2; TRBD1 is a possible D gene (6 bases). From germline, CDR1 is SGHNT and CDR2 YYREEE (reference sequence). V was cut by 0 bases and J by 8 bases, with 11 bases left in between. This CDR3 has 13 residues. DNA of the CDR3: TGTGCCAGCAGCTTGGACAGGGTGAGGGGCTACACCTTC. It codes for CASSLDRVRGYTF.

This clone was observed a single time. The rearrangement uses TRBV3-1 (or the pseudogene TRBV3-2) and TRBJ2-7; tentative D call: TRBD1 (5 bases). The germline CDR1 and CDR2 sequences are LGHDT and YNNKEL (reference sequence). Trimming took off 0 bases at V and 4 bases at J, with 13 bases between the two ends. The CDR3 sequence is 15 residues long. CDR3 nucleotides: TGTGCCAGCAGCCAAGACCTGTGTAGGGGTTACGAGCAGTACTTC. Translated: CASSQDLCRGYEQYF.